This note documents a single T cell receptor beta chain sequence. Its binding antigen is unknown. Qualities for individual bases were not recorded, and no much larger clone is one base off. This specimen belongs to a study of T cell responses to AZD1222 COVID-19 vaccine (dated by TCRdb to about 2021). For the wider study: TCR sequencing was performed for about 250 trial participants, of whom 200 to 220 were given two doses of AZD1222 and around 25 were given two doses of MenACWY control vaccine. Trial participants were enrolled by age into subgroups of 18-55, 56-69 and 70-plus years, and approximately 150, 30 and 60 TCR-sequenced participants, respectively, were included in these subgroups.

The CDR3 regions of human TCRbeta chains were subjected to immunosequencing. The published analysis was carried out like this. TCRs in the repertoires were compared against a reference library of SARS-CoV-2-specific TCRs that had been generated with the MIRA antigen-specificity platform. Breadth was defined as the fraction of unique TCRs that were SARS-CoV-2-associated. Depth was defined as the fraction of total T cells that were SARS-CoV-2-associated. Each spike-specific TCR was assigned to its reactive spike region and to a CD4 or CD8 class using the MIRA data. Log10-transformed breadth and depth values were compared by one-way ANOVA with Sidak's multiple comparisons tests. Sourced from immuneACCESS, this table was stored by TCRdb with only in-frame sequences that have V and J called. A share of the clones is absent; for the studies checked, an unresolved V gene accounts for under half, and the remainder has no known explanation. That table gives V, J and clone size, and the DNA gave D and trimming. In this sample the table shows around 120,000 clones, approximately 92% of which occur a single time. In total, the top ten clones hold more than 0.95% of the sample.

Per the publication, the time point label means: about 28 days (+/-7) after the second vaccine dose. AZD1222 recipients whose second dose came at about 4 weeks and those whose second dose came at about 12 weeks were combined into one group, since spike-specific TCR depth and breadth did not differ between the two schedules. Vaccinee samples came from UK trials COV001 and COV002, including a single-blind randomized controlled phase 2/3 trial of AZD1222 (ChAdOx1 nCoV-19) in healthy adults. For TCRbeta chain sequencing, PBMC samples were collected from trial participants at day 0 and at day 28 after the second dose. On the study overall, not on this receptor specifically: No day 14 peak-response samples were available, so repertoires were characterized only after the peak T cell response. The 56-69-year group was small, and its depth increase did not reach significance, likely because of low power. A significant rise in spike-specific TCR breadth and depth was observed after two AZD1222 doses relative to day 0 and relative to MenACWY recipients. Epitopes outside the regions mutated in the B.1.351 and B.1.1.7 variants were reportedly recognized by nearly half of the unique spike-specific TCRs. Most participants were white British and females outnumbered males, and the authors suggested that clonal diversity may have been underestimated. Vaccine-associated CD4 TCRs spanned the whole spike protein, with dominant responses in regions 160-218 and 743-854. Conclusions about previously exposed vaccinees are limited, since just 5 to 7 AZD1222 recipients were seropositive for SARS-CoV-2 at baseline.

This receptor was identified in an adult who received the AZD1222 COVID-19 vaccine. The sequencing used peripheral blood, collected 28 days after the second AZD1222 dose.

The sequenced DNA is TGTGCCAGCAGTTATCGGGACAGGGATCTTATGGGCTACACCTTC. Its protein is CASSYRDRDLMGYTF. The chain links TRBV6-2 or TRBV6-3 with TRBJ1-2; TRBD1 aligns with 9 central bases. The germline V gene gives CDR1 as MNHEY and CDR2 as SVGEGT. The CDR3 contains 15 residues, cysteine and phenylalanine counted. The DNA shown is the 45-base CDR3, in frame from base 1. Trimmed from V: 3 bases; trimmed from J: 8 bases; junction bases lacking a gene match: 10.